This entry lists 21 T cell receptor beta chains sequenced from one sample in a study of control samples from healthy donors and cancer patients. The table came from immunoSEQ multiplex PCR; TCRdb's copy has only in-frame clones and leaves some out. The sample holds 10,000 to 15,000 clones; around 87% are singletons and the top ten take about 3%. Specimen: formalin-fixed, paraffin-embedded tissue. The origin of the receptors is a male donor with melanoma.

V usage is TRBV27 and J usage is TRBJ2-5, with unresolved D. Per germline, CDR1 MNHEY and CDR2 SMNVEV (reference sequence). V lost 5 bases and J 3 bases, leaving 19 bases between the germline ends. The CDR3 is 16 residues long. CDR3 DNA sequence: TGTGCCAGCAGTCCGAGCGTATTGGACGTAAAAGAGACCCAGTACTTC. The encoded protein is CASSPSVLDVKETQYF.

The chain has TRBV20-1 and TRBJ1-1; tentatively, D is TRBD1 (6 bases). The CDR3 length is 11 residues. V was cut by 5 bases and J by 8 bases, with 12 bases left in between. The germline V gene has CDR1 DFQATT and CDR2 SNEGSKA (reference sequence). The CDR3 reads CSALRTVEAFF. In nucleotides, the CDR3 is TGCAGTGCTCTACGGACAGTAGAAGCTTTCTTT.

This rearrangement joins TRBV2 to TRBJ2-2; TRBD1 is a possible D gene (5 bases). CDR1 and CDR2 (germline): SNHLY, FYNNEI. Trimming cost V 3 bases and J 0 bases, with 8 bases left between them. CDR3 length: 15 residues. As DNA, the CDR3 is TGTGCCAGCAGTGACAGGGCCCCGAACACCGGGGAGCTGTTTTTT. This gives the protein CASSDRAPNTGELFF.

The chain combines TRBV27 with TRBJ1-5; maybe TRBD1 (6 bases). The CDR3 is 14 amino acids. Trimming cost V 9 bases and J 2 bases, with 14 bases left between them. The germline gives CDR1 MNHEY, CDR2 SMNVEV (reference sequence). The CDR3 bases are TGTGCCAGTGGGCAGGGGCAGCGCAATCAGCCCCAGCATTTT. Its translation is CASGQGQRNQPQHF.

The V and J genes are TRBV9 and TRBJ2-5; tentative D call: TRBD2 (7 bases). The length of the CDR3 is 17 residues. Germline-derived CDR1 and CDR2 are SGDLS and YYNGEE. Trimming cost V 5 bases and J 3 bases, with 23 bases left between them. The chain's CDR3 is CASSSRGGPTKKETQYF. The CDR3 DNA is TGTGCCAGCAGTTCAAGGGGGGGACCCACCAAAAAAGAGACCCAGTACTTC.

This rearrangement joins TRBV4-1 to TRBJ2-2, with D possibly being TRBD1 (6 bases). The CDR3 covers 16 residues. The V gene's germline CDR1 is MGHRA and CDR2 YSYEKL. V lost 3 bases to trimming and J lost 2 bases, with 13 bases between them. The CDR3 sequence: CASSQPGQLNTGELFF. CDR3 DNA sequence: TGCGCCAGCAGCCAGCCTGGACAGTTAAACACCGGGGAGCTGTTTTTT.

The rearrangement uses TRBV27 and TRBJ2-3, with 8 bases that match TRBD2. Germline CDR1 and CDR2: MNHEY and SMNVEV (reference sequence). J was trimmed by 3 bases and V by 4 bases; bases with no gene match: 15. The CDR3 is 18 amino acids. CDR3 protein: CASSSPGGGGRFTDTQYF. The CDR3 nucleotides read TGTGCCAGCAGTTCACCTGGGGGCGGGGGGCGCTTTACAGATACGCAGTATTTT.

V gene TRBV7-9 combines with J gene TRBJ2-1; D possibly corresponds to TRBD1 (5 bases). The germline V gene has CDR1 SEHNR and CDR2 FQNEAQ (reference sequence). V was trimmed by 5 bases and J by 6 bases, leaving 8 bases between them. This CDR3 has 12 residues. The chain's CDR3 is CASSHQGNEQFF. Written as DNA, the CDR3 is TGTGCCAGCAGCCACCAGGGCAATGAGCAGTTCTTC.

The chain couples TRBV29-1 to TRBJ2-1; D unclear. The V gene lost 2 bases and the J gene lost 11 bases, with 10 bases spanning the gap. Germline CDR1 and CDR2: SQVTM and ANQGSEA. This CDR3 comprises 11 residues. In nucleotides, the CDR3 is TGCAGCGTTGAAAAAGGGTCACAGCAGTTCTTC. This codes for CSVEKGSQQFF.

The CDR3 DNA is TGCGCCAGCAGCCAAGTTTACGGGGCCTTCGGCGGGGAGCTGTTTTTT. Amino acid sequence: CASSQVYGAFGGELFF. The chain combines TRBV4-3 with TRBJ2-2; D is possibly TRBD1 or TRBD2 (5 bases each). CDR1 and CDR2 (germline): LGHNA, YSLEER. The CDR3 runs 16 residues. V lost 1 base and J lost 7, with 16 bases in between.

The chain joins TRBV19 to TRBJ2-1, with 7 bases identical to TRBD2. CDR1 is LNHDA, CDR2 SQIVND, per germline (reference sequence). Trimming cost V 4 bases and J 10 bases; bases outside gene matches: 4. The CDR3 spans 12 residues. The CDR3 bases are TGTGCCAGTAGTAGTATGGGGGGGGAGCAGTTCTTC. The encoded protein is CASSSMGGEQFF.

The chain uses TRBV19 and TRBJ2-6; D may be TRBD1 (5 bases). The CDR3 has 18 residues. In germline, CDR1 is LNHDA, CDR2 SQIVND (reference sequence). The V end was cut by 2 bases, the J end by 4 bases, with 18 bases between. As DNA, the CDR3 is TGTGCCAGTAGTATACCAAAAAGCCAGGGTTCCGGGGCCAACGTCCTGACTTTC. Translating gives CASSIPKSQGSGANVLTF.

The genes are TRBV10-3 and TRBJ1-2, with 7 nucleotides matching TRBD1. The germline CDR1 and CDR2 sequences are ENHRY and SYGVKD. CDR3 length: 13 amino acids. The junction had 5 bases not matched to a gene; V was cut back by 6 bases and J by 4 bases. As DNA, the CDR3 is TGTGCCATCAGAGACAGGGATAGCTATGGCTACACCTTC. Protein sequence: CAIRDRDSYGYTF.

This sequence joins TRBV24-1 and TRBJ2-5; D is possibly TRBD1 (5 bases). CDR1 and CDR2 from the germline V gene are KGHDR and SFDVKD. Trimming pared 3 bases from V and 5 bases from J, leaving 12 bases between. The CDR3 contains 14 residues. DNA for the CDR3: TGTGCCACCAGTGATGGATCGGACATCGAGACCCAGTACTTC. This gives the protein CATSDGSDIETQYF.

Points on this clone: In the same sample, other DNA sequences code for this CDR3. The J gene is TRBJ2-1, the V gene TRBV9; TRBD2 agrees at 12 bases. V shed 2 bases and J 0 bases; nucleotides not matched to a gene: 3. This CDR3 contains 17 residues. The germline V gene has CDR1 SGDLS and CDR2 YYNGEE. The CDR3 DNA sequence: TGTGCCAGCAGCGTCACTAGCGGGAGGAGCTCCTACAATGAGCAGTTCTTC. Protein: CASSVTSGRSSYNEQFF.

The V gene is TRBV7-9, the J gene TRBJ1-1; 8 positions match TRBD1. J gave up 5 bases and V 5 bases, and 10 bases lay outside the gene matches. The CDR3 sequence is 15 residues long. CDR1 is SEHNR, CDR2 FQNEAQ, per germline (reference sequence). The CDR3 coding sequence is TGTGCCAGCAGCCGATCCACAGGGGGAGGTACTGAAGCTTTCTTT. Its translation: CASSRSTGGGTEAFF.

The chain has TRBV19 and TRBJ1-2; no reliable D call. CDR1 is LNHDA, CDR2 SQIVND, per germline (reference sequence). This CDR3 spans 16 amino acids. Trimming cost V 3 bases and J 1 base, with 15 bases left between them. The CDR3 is CASSMSGPKGNYGYTF. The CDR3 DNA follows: TGTGCCAGTAGTATGTCAGGTCCCAAGGGTAACTATGGCTACACCTTC.

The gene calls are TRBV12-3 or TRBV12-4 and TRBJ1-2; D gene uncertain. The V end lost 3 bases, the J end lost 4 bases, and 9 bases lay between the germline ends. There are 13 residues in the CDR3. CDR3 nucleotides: TGTGCCAGCAGTTTGGGAGGTGGCTATGGCTACACCTTC. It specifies CASSLGGGYGYTF.

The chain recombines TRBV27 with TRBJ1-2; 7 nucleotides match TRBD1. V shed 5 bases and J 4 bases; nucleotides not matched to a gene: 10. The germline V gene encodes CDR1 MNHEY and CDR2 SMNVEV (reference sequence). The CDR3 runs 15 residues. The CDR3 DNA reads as TGTGCCAGCAGTGAATACCAGACAGGGACCTATGGCTACACCTTC. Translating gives CASSEYQTGTYGYTF.

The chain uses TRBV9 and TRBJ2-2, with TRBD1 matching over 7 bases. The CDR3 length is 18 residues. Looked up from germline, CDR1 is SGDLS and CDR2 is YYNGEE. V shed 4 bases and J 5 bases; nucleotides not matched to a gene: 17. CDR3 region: CASSPRVGHRGYTGELFF. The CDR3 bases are TGTGCCAGCAGCCCCCGAGTCGGTCACAGGGGATATACCGGGGAGCTGTTTTTT.

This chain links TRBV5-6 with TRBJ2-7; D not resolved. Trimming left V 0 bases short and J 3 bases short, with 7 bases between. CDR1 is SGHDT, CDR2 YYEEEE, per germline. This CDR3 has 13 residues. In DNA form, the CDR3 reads TGTGCCAGCAGCTTGGGGGCAGGCTACGAGCAGTACTTC. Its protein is CASSLGAGYEQYF.